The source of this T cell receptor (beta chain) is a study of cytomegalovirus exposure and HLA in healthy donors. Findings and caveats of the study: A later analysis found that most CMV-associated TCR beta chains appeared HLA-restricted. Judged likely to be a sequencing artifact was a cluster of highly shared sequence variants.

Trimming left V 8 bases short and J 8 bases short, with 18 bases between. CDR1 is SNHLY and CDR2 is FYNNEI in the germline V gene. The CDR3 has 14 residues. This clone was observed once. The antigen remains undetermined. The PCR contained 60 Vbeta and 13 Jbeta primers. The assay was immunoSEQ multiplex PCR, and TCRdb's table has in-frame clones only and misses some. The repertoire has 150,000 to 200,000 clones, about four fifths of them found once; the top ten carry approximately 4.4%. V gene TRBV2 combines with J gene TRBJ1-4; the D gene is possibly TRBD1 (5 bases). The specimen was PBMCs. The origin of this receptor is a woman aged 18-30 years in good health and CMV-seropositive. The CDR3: CASGWQGGGEKLFF. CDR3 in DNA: TGTGCCAGCGGTTGGCAAGGCGGGGGAGAAAAACTGTTTTTT.